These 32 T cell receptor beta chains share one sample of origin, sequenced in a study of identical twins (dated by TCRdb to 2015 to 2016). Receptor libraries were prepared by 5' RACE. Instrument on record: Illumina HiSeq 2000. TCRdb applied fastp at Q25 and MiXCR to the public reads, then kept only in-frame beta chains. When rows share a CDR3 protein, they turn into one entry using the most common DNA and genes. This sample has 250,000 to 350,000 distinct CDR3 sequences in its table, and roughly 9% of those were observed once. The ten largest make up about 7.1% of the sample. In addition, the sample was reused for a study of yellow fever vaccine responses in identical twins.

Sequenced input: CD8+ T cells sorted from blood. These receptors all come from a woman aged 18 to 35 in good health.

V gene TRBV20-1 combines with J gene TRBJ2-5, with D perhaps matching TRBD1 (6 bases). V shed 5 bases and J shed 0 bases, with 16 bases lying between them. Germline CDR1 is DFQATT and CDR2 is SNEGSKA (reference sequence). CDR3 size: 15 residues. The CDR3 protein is CSASTGMGDQETQYF. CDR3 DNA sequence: TGCAGTGCTTCTACAGGGATGGGGGACCAAGAGACCCAGTACTTC.

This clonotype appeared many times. The CDR3 loop reads CASSLDSSNQPQHF. In nucleotides, the CDR3 is TGTGCCAGCAGTTTGGACAGTAGCAATCAGCCCCAGCATTTT. V is TRBV28 and J is TRBJ1-5, with a possible D match to TRBD1 (6 bases). Germline V CDR1 and CDR2: MDHEN, SYDVKM. CDR3 length: 14 amino acids. Between the trimmed V and J ends, which lost 3 bases and 0 bases, there was a span of 6 bases.

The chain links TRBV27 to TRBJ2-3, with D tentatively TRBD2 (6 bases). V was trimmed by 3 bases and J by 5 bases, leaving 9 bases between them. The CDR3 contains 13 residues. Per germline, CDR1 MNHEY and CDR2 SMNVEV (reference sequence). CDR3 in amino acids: CASSLTREDTQYF. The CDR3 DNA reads TGTGCCAGCAGTTTGACTAGGGAAGATACGCAGTATTTT.

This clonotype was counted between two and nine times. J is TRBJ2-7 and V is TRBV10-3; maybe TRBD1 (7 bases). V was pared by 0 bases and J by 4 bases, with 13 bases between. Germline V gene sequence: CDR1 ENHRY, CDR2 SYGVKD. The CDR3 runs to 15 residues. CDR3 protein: CAISESATGRYEQYF. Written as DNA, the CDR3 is TGTGCCATCAGTGAGTCTGCGACAGGGAGGTACGAGCAGTACTTC.

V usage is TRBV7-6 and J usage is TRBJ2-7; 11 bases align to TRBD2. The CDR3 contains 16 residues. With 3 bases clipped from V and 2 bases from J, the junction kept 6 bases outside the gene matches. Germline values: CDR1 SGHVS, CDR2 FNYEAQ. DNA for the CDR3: TGTGCCAGCAGCTTCGGTTCTAGCGGGGGGACCTACGAGCAGTACTTC. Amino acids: CASSFGSSGGTYEQYF.

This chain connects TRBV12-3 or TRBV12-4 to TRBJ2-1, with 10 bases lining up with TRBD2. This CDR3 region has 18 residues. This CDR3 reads CTICLEAVAGGSYNEQFF. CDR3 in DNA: TGTACCATCTGTTTAGAGGCTGTAGCGGGGGGCTCCTACAATGAGCAGTTCTTC.

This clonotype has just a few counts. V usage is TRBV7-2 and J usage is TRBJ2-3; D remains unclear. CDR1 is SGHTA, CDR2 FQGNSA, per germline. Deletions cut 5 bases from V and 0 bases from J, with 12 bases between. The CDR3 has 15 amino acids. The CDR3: CASSLYFFSTDTQYF. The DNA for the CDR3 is TGTGCCAGCAGCCTGTATTTCTTTAGCACAGATACGCAGTATTTT.

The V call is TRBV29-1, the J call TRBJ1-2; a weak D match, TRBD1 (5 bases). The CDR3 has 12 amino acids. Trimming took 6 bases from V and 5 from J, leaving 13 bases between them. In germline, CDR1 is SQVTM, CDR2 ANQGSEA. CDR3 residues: CSVIRGAYGYTF. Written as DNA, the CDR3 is TGCAGCGTAATTAGAGGGGCATATGGCTACACCTTC. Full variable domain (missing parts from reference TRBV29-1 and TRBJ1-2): SAVISQKPSRDICQRGTSLTIQCQVDSQVTMMFWYRQQPGQSLTLIATANQGSEATYESGFVIDKFPISRPNLTFSTLTVSNMSPEDSSIYLCSVIRGAYGYTFGSGTRLTVV.

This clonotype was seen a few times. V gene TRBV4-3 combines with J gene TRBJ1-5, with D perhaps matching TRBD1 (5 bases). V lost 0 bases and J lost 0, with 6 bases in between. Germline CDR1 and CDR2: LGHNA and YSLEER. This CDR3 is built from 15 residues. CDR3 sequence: CASSQEGDSNQPQHF. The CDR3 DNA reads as TGCGCCAGCAGCCAAGAGGGGGATAGCAATCAGCCCCAGCATTTT.

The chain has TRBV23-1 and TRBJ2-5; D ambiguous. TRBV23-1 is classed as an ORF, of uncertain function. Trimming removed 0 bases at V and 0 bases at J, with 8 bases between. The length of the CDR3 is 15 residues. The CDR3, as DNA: TGCGCCAGCAGTCAATCGGCCACATACCAAGAGACCCAGTACTTC. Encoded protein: CASSQSATYQETQYF.

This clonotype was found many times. In DNA form, the CDR3 reads TGTGCCAGCAGTGGGGTCCCCTCGTCCTACGAGCAGTACTTC. This gives the protein CASSGVPSSYEQYF. The rearrangement uses TRBV25-1 and TRBJ2-7, with D uncertain. CDR1 is MGHDK, CDR2 SYGVNS, per germline. The CDR3 spans 14 residues. V dropped 4 bases and J dropped 1 base, with 11 bases sitting between them.

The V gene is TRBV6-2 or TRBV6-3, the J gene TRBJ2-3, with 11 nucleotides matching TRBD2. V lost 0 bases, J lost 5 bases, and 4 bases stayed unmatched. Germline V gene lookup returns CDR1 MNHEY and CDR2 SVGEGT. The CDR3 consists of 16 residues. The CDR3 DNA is TGTGCCAGCAGTTACTCTGTTCTAGCGGGAGGAGATACGCAGTATTTT. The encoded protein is CASSYSVLAGGDTQYF.

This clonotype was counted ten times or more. The CDR3 sequence: CASSQVGGGQETQYF. The CDR3 DNA reads TGTGCCAGCAGCCAAGTTGGTGGGGGGCAAGAGACCCAGTACTTC. The V and J genes are TRBV3-1 and TRBJ2-5; tentatively, D is TRBD2 (6 bases). Germline-derived CDR1 and CDR2 are LGHDT and YNNKEL (reference sequence). The germline V and J ends were trimmed by 1 base and 2 bases, with 11 bases remaining between them. The CDR3 covers 15 residues.

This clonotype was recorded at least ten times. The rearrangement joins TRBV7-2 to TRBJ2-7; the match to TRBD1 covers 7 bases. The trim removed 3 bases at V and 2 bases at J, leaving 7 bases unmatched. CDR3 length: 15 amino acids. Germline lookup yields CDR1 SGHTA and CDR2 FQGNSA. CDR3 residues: CASSFFRGQTYEQYF. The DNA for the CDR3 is TGTGCCAGCAGCTTCTTCAGGGGACAGACCTACGAGCAGTACTTC.

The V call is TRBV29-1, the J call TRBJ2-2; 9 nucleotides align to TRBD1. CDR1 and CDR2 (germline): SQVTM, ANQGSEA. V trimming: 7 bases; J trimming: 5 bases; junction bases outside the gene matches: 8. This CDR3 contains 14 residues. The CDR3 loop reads CSASGQGRTGELFF. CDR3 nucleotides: TGCAGCGCCTCGGGACAGGGTCGGACCGGGGAGCTGTTTTTT.

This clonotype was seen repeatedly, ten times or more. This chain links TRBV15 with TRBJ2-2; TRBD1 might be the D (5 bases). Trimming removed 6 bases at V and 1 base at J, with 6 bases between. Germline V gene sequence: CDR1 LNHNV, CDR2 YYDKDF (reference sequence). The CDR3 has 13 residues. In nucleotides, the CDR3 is TGTGCCACCAGACAGGAGAACACCGGGGAGCTGTTTTTT. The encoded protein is CATRQENTGELFF. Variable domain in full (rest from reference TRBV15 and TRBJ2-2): DAMVIQNPRYQVTQFGKPVTLSCSQTLNHNVMYWYQQKSSQAPKLLFHYYDKDFNNEADTPDNFQSRRPNTSFCFLDIRSPGLGDTAMYLCATRQENTGELFFGEGSRLTVL.

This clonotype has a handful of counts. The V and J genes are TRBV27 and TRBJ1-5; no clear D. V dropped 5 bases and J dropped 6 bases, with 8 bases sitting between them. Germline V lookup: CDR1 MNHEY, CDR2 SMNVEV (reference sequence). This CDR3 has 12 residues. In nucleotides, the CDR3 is TGTGCCAGCAGTACCCATGGTCAGCCCCAGCATTTT. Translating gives CASSTHGQPQHF.

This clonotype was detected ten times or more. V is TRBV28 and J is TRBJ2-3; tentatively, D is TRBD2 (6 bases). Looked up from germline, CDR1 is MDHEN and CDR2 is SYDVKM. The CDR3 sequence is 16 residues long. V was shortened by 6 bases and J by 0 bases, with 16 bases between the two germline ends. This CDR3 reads CASRTRDLTSTDTQYF. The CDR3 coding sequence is TGTGCCAGCAGGACCCGGGACTTAACTAGCACAGATACGCAGTATTTT.

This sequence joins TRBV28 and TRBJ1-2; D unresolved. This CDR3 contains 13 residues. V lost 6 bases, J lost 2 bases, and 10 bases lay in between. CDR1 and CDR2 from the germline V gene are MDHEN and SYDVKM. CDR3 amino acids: CASRPDRNYGYTF. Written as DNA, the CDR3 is TGTGCCAGCAGACCCGATCGGAACTATGGCTACACCTTC.

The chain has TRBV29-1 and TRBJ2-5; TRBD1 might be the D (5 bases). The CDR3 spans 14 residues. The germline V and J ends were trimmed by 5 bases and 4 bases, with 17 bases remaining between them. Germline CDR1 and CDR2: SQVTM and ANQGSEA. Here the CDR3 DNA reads TGCAGCGTTCTCCCAGGGCAGACCCCAGAGACCCAGTACTTC. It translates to CSVLPGQTPETQYF.

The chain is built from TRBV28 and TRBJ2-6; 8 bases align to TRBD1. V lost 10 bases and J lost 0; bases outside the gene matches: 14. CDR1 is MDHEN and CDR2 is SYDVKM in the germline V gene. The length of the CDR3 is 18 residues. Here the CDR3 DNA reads TGTGCCATCACAGCGGACAGGGCCACTCACTCTGGGGCCAACGTCCTGACTTTC. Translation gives CAITADRATHSGANVLTF.

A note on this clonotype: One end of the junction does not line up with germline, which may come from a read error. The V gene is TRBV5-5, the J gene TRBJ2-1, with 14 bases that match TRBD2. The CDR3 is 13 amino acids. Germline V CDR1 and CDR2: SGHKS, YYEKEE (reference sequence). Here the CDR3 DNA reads TGTGCCAGCAGCTCTTGGACTAGCGGGGGGACCATCTTC. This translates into CASSSWTSGGTIF.

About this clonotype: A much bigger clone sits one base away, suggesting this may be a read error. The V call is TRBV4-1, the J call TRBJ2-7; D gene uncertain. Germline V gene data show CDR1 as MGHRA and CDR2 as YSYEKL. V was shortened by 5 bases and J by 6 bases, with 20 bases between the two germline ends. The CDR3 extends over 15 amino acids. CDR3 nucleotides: TGCGCCAGCAGCAAAGTTGTGGAGTCCCGATCCGAGCAGTACTTC. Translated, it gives CASSKVVESRSEQYF.

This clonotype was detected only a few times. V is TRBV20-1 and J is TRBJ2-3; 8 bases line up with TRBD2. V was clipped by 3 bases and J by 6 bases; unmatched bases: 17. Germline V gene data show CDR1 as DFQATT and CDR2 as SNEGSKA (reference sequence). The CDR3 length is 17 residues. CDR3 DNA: TGCAGTGCTAGTGGCACTAGCGGATCACTAATGGCGGATACGCAGTATTTT. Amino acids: CSASGTSGSLMADTQYF.

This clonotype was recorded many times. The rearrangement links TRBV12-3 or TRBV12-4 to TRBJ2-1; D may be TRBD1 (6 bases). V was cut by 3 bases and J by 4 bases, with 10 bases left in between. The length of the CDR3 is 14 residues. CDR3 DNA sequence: TGTGCCAGCAGTTTGAGACAGGATTACAATGAGCAGTTCTTC. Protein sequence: CASSLRQDYNEQFF.

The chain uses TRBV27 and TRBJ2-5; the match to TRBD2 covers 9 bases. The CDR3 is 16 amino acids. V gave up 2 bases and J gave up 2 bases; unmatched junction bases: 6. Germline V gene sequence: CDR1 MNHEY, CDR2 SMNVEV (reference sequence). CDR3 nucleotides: TGTGCCAGCAGTTTAGCGGGAGGGCCCTCGCAAGAGACCCAGTACTTC. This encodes CASSLAGGPSQETQYF.

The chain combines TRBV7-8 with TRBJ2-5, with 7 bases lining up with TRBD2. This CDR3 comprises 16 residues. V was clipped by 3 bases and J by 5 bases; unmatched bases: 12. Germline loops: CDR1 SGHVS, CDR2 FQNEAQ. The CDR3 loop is CASSFRGSLGRETQYF. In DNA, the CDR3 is TGTGCCAGCAGCTTTCGCGGGAGTCTGGGGCGGGAGACCCAGTACTTC.

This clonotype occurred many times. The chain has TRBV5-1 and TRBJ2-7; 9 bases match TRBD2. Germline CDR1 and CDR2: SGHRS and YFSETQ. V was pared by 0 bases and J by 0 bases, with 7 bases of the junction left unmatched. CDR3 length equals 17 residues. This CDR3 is CASSLDTSGLSSYEQYF. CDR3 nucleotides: TGCGCCAGCAGCTTGGATACTAGCGGGTTGAGCTCCTACGAGCAGTACTTC.

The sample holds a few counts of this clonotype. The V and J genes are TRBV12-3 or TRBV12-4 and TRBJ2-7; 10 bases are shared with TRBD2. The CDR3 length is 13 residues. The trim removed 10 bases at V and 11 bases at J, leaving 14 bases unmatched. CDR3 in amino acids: CAKLLRSGRAEYF. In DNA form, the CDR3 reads TGTGCCAAACTACTTAGGAGCGGGAGGGCCGAGTACTTC.

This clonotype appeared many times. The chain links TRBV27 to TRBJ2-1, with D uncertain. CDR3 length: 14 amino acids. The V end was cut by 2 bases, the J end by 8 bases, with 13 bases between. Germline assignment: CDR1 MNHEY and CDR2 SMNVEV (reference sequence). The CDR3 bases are TGTGCCAGCAGTTTAGTCAGACAAAGCGATGAGCAGTTCTTC. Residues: CASSLVRQSDEQFF.

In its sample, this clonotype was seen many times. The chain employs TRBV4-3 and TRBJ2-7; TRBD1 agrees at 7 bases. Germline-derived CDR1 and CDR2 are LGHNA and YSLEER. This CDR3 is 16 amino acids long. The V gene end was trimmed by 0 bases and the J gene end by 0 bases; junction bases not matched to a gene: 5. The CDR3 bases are TGCGCCAGCAGCCAAGAATCCGGGACAGTCTCCTACGAGCAGTACTTC. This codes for CASSQESGTVSYEQYF.

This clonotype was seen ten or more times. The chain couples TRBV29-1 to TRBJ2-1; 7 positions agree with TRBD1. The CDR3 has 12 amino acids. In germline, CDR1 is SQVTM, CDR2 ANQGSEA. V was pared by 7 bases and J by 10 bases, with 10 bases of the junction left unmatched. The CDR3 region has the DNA TGCAGCGGCAGGGGGTTCTTAGCGGAGCAGTTCTTC. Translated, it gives CSGRGFLAEQFF.